The 21 T cell receptor beta chains given below trace back to one sample, sequenced in a study of T cell responses to AZD1222 COVID-19 vaccine. Profiling relied on immunoSEQ multiplex PCR, and the TCRdb table lists in-frame clones only, not all of them. The data hold some 47,000 clones, with roughly 87% observed a single time. The material was peripheral blood, obtained 28 days after the second AZD1222 dose. The receptor source for this set is an adult who received the AZD1222 COVID-19 vaccine.

The chain uses TRBV10-3 and TRBJ2-7; a weak D match, TRBD1 (5 bases). The germline V gene has CDR1 ENHRY and CDR2 SYGVKD. The V end lost 2 bases, the J end lost 2 bases, and 7 bases lay between the germline ends. This CDR3 comprises 13 residues. CDR3 sequence: CAISEGAPYEQYF. The CDR3 coding sequence is TGTGCCATCAGTGAGGGGGCTCCCTACGAGCAGTACTTC.

This chain joins TRBV11-2 and TRBJ2-3; possibly TRBD2 for D (7 bases). The ends were cut back, 4 bases at V and 2 bases at J, with 16 bases in the middle. The germline gives CDR1 SGHAT, CDR2 FQNNGV. There are 16 residues in the CDR3. The CDR3 spells CASSSVRGGHTDTQYF. CDR3 DNA sequence: TGTGCCAGCAGCTCAGTTAGGGGGGGGCACACAGATACGCAGTATTTT.

Here the CDR3 DNA reads TGTGCCTGGACCCTACCCCAGGCCCAGCGCTCTACCTACAATGAGCAGTTCTTC. This sequence encodes CAWTLPQAQRSTYNEQFF. The chain is built from TRBV30 and TRBJ2-1; D not certain. Trimming removed 4 bases from V and 2 bases from J, with 24 bases in between. The germline V gene has CDR1 GTSNPN and CDR2 SVGIG (reference sequence). The CDR3 contains 18 residues.

The J gene is TRBJ2-7, the V gene TRBV28; 7 bases are shared with TRBD2. Losses at the gene ends were 5 bases for V and 1 base for J; bases not matched to a gene: 8. This CDR3 comprises 15 residues. The germline V gene encodes CDR1 MDHEN and CDR2 SYDVKM. The CDR3 coding sequence is TGTGCCAGCAGTGTTAGTACTAGCGTATCCTACGAGCAGTACTTC. Residues: CASSVSTSVSYEQYF.

The CDR3 DNA sequence: TGCGCCAGCAGTGAGTGGAACTACGAGCAGTACTTC. It is translated as CASSEWNYEQYF. V usage is TRBV10-2 and J usage is TRBJ2-7; D remains unclear. From germline, CDR1 is WSHSY and CDR2 SAAADI. The V end was cut by 1 base, the J end by 3 bases, with 4 bases between. The CDR3 is 12 amino acids.

This chain joins TRBV28 and TRBJ1-1, with 7 bases aligning to TRBD1. V lost 6 bases, J lost 1 base, and 5 bases stayed unmatched. The CDR3 is 14 residues long. Per the germline V gene, CDR1 is MDHEN and CDR2 is SYDVKM. CDR3 sequence reads: CASSRTGRNTEAFF. CDR3 coding DNA: TGTGCCAGCAGCAGGACAGGAAGGAACACTGAAGCTTTCTTT.

This clone has only a few counts. This chain connects TRBV2 to TRBJ2-2; D not certain. The CDR3 contains 14 residues. Germline CDR1 reads SNHLY; CDR2 reads FYNNEI. V gave up 5 bases and J gave up 0 bases, with 7 bases separating them. This CDR3 is CASSSRSNTGELFF. The DNA for the CDR3 is TGTGCCAGCAGTTCCAGGTCGAACACCGGGGAGCTGTTTTTT.

CDR3: CASSLDGSKTYGYTF. The DNA for the CDR3 is TGCGCCAGCAGCTTGGACGGGTCCAAAACCTATGGCTACACCTTC. The chain employs TRBV5-1 and TRBJ1-2; D is undetermined. The CDR3 runs 15 residues. Trimming stripped 0 bases from V and 4 bases from J, with 13 bases between. Germline assignment: CDR1 SGHRS and CDR2 YFSETQ.

The V and J genes are TRBV10-3 and TRBJ1-1; D ambiguous. The CDR3 totals 12 residues. V lost 3 bases, J lost 3 bases, and 5 bases lay in between. Germline V gene sequence: CDR1 ENHRY, CDR2 SYGVKD. The CDR3 loop is CAISDYYTEAFF. The DNA of the CDR3 is TGTGCCATCAGTGATTACTACACTGAAGCTTTCTTT.

The rearrangement uses TRBV5-1 and TRBJ1-2, with TRBD1 identical over 7 bases. CDR1 and CDR2 (germline): SGHRS, YFSETQ. The J segment lost 4 bases and the V segment lost 4 bases, leaving 4 bases of the junction unmatched. This CDR3 is built from 13 residues. The CDR3, as DNA: TGCGCCAGCAGCCGGGACAGTTCCTATGGCTACACCTTC. Protein sequence: CASSRDSSYGYTF. The full variable domain, with the rest looked up from reference TRBV5-1 and TRBJ1-2, is KAGVTQTPRYLIKTRGQQVTLSCSPISGHRSVSWYQQTPGQGLQFLFEYFSETQRNKGNFPGRFSGRQFSNSRSEMNVSTLELGDSALYLCASSRDSSYGYTFGSGTRLTVV.

The chain employs TRBV7-3 and TRBJ1-5, with D tentatively TRBD1 (5 bases). Germline CDR1 and CDR2: SGHTA and FQGTGA. V was trimmed by 0 bases and J by 2 bases, leaving 20 bases between them. There are 19 residues in the CDR3. The CDR3 DNA is TGTGCCAGCAGCTTAACGCCCAGGGTGGATGTTGTGGGCAATCAGCCCCAGCATTTT. Residues: CASSLTPRVDVVGNQPQHF.

The sample holds one count of this clone. The chain employs TRBV11-3 and TRBJ2-3; TRBD2 matches at 7 bases. The CDR3 spans 15 residues. V was pared by 1 base and J by 1 base, with 2 bases of the junction left unmatched. Looked up from germline, CDR1 is SGHNT and CDR2 is YENEEA. The CDR3 region is CASSLGGSGTDTQYF. CDR3 nucleotide sequence: TGTGCCAGCAGCTTAGGCGGGAGCGGCACAGATACGCAGTATTTT.

This clone was detected once. The chain employs TRBV5-1 and TRBJ2-5, with a possible D match to TRBD1 (8 bases). The CDR3 length is 16 residues. Trimming took 4 bases from V and 9 from J, leaving 25 bases between them. The germline V gene has CDR1 SGHRS and CDR2 YFSETQ. CDR3 nucleotide sequence: TGCGCCAGCAGCCTCCCTGGACAGGGAGGGAGTAAGGCCCAGTACTTC. Translated: CASSLPGQGGSKAQYF. Supplemented by reference TRBV5-1 and TRBJ2-5, the full variable domain reads KAGVTQTPRYLIKTRGQQVTLSCSPISGHRSVSWYQQTPGQGLQFLFEYFSETQRNKGNFPGRFSGRQFSNSRSEMNVSTLELGDSALYLCASSLPGQGGSKAQYFGPGTRLLVL.

The chain recombines TRBV10-2 with TRBJ2-7; D unclear. The V gene lost 6 bases and the J gene lost 3 bases, with 15 bases spanning the gap. The CDR3 is 14 residues long. CDR1 and CDR2 from the germline V gene are WSHSY and SAAADI. CDR3 in amino acids: CASSPERKNYEQYF. The CDR3 bases are TGCGCCAGCAGCCCAGAGCGCAAGAACTACGAGCAGTACTTC.

The gene calls are TRBV5-5 and TRBJ1-1; TRBD1 matches 7 bases. CDR3 length: 16 amino acids. The V and J ends lost 4 bases and 0 bases, in that order; junction bases with no gene match: 9. Germline loops: CDR1 SGHKS, CDR2 YYEKEE (reference sequence). The CDR3 sequence: CASSPFYDRVNTEAFF. The CDR3 region has the DNA TGTGCCAGCAGCCCCTTCTATGACAGGGTGAACACTGAAGCTTTCTTT. The variable domain in full, with the rest retrieved from reference TRBV5-5 and TRBJ1-1, is DAGVTQSPTHLIKTRGQQVTLRCSPISGHKSVSWYQQVLGQGPQFIFQYYEKEERGRGNFPDRFSARQFPNYSSELNVNALLLGDSALYLCASSPFYDRVNTEAFFGQGTRLTVV.

This sequence joins TRBV7-6 and TRBJ2-1; 7 nucleotides line up with TRBD2. Per the germline V gene, CDR1 is SGHVS and CDR2 is FNYEAQ. The CDR3 is 16 amino acids. V was pared by 1 base and J by 5 bases, with 8 bases of the junction left unmatched. The CDR3 spells CASSLGTPRGDNEQFF. CDR3 DNA: TGTGCCAGCAGCTTAGGGACCCCTCGGGGGGACAATGAGCAGTTCTTC.

The chain employs TRBV5-4 and TRBJ2-1, with 12 bases fitting TRBD2. The CDR3 covers 15 residues. The germline CDR1 and CDR2 sequences are SGHNT and YYREEE (reference sequence). V trimming: 1 base; J trimming: 10 bases; junction bases outside the gene matches: 6. The CDR3 region is CASSLPTLAGGEQFF. The CDR3 coding sequence is TGTGCCAGCAGCTTGCCTACCCTAGCGGGAGGGGAGCAGTTCTTC.

This sequence joins TRBV11-2 and TRBJ1-5, with TRBD1 identical over 9 bases. The V gene end was trimmed by 4 bases and the J gene end by 0 bases; junction bases not matched to a gene: 10. The germline V gene encodes CDR1 SGHAT and CDR2 FQNNGV. CDR3 size: 18 residues. CDR3 sequence reads: CASSWGQGIPNSNQPQHF. CDR3 DNA: TGTGCCAGCAGCTGGGGACAGGGAATCCCGAATAGCAATCAGCCCCAGCATTTT.

The rearrangement joins TRBV7-8 to TRBJ2-7, with 7 nucleotides matching TRBD2. The junction had 9 bases not matched to a gene; V was cut back by 5 bases and J by 5 bases. This CDR3 spans 14 amino acids. Germline assignment: CDR1 SGHVS and CDR2 FQNEAQ. CDR3 DNA sequence: TGTGCCAGCAGCGCCAGGACTAGGGGCGACGAGCAGTACTTC. Its translation: CASSARTRGDEQYF.

This chain's CDR3 is CASSIAPSTEQYF. DNA for the CDR3: TGTGCCAGTAGTATAGCTCCCTCTACCGAGCAGTACTTC. This chain uses TRBV19 with TRBJ2-7; D uncertain. The germline V gene encodes CDR1 LNHDA and CDR2 SQIVND (reference sequence). Deletions cut 1 base from V and 6 bases from J, with 10 bases between. The CDR3 loop spans 13 amino acids.

This rearrangement joins TRBV19 to TRBJ1-1; no clear D gene. V was shortened by 4 bases and J by 1 base, with 10 bases between the two germline ends. Germline CDR1 LNHDA, CDR2 SQIVND (reference sequence). The CDR3 contains 14 residues. CDR3 DNA: TGTGCCAGTAGTAACGGGTGGGGGAACACTGAAGCTTTCTTT. Translated: CASSNGWGNTEAFF.